This TCR beta chain was sequenced during a study of breast tumors, draining lymph nodes, adjacent tissues. Study-wide results and limits: Tumors had less TCR diversity than lymph nodes, more than nontumor tissue. Compared with basal-like, luminal-like tumors shared significantly more repertoire with nontumor tissue.

Breast cancer patients provided tissue from their axillary draining lymph nodes. In regard to this clonotype: Its target is unknown. This sequence may be a read error, since a much larger clone differs from it by one base.

The CDR3 runs to 14 residues. The ends were cut back, 2 bases at V and 5 bases at J, with 14 bases in the middle. Germline V gene lookup returns CDR1 SGHDT and CDR2 YYEEEE. Each CDR3 protein gets one entry after TCRdb re-called the multiplex PCR reads with MiXCR. This table holds tens of thousands of distinct CDR3 sequences, roughly 30% found once. Sequenced: axillary lymph node tissue. The genes are TRBV5-6 and TRBJ2-7; D possibly uses TRBD1 or TRBD2 (6 bases each). The source is a female donor with breast cancer. Some clones in this sample may be carry-over from other donors' samples. The CDR3 DNA reads as TGTGCCAGCAGCTTTGGGGGGCCTTTTCACGAGCAGTACTTC. This sequence encodes CASSFGGPFHEQYF.